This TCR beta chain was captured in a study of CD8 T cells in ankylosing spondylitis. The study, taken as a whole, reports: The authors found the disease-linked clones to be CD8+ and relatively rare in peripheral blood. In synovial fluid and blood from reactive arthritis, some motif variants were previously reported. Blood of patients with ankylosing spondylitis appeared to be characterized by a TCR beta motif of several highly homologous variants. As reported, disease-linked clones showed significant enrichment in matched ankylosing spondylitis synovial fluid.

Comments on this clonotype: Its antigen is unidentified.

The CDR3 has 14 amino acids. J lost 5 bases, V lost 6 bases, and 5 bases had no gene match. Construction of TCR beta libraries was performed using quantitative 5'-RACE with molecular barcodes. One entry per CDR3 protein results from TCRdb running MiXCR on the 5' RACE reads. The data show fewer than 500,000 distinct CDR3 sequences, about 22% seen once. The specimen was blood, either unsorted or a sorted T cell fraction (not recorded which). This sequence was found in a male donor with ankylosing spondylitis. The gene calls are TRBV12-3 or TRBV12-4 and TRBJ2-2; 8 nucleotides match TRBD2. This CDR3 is CASSSGSRTGELFF. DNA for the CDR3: TGTGCCAGCAGCAGCGGGAGTAGGACCGGGGAGCTGTTTTTT.